The present T cell receptor beta chain was sequenced within a study of T cells in Graves' hyperthyroidism and ophthalmopathy. Study results and limitations: It was a median approximately 6.9 months before onset that the model predicted ophthalmopathy. Most clonotypes that expanded in the thyroid above 0.001 also showed up in blood.

Amplification targeted TCR beta CDR3 regions from RNA transcripts. First-round RT-PCR of the TCR CDR3 relied on the HTBI primer set. Each CDR3 protein gets one entry after TCRdb re-called the multiplex PCR reads with MiXCR. The sample contains roughly 250,000 distinct CDR3 sequences, about 14% of which appear only once. Researchers barred patients who had uncontrolled infection, other autoimmune disease, pregnancy or lactation. The V gene's germline CDR1 is SGHRS and CDR2 YFSETQ. V lost 6 bases, J lost 2 bases, and 4 bases stayed unmatched. CDR3 length equals 13 residues. A word on this clonotype: Its cognate antigen is unknown.

The origin of this receptor is a woman in her forties with Graves' hyperthyroidism that later progressed to Graves' ophthalmopathy. The sequencing input was blood. The chain uses TRBV5-1 and TRBJ1-2, with TRBD1 matching 7 bases. CDR3 DNA: TGCGCCAGCACCGACAGGGCCAACTATGGCTACACCTTC. Its translation: CASTDRANYGYTF.